Listed below are T cell receptor beta chains from one sample, sequenced in a study of T cells in Graves' hyperthyroidism and ophthalmopathy. TCRdb recomputed calls from the multiplex PCR reads with MiXCR, one row per CDR3 protein. The data show approximately 710,000 distinct CDR3 sequences, with 17% seen just once and 15% to 17% held by the top ten. Sequenced sample: blood. The receptors derive from a man aged 45-65 years with Graves' hyperthyroidism. The CDR3 runs from the conserved cysteine through the conserved F or W. The D gene is left open where the match is weak. A clone size is listed for some rows: how often the clone was seen (once, few, many), or a class if it is expanded.

d_call j_call v_call clone_size cdr3_nt cdr3_aa
. TRBJ1-5 TRBV11-2 few TGTGCCAGCAGCTTAGACAGGGCCCTCAATCAGCCCCAGCATTTT CASSLDRALNQPQHF
TRBD2 TRBJ2-3 TRBV7-9 many TGTGCCAGCAGCTTCAAAGCGGGATTGGGGACAGATACGCAGTATTTT CASSFKAGLGTDTQYF
. TRBJ2-1 TRBV5-5 . TGTGCCAGCAGCTTGGTGGTAGTTGGCTCCTACAATGAGCAGTTCTTC CASSLVVVGSYNEQFF
TRBD1 TRBJ1-2 TRBV30 many TGTGCCTGGAGTGCCAAGGACAGGGGGACCTATGGCTACACCTTC CAWSAKDRGTYGYTF
. TRBJ2-3 TRBV2 many TGTGCCAGCAAGAGAGAGGTTCTGACAGATACGCAGTATTTT CASKREVLTDTQYF
TRBD1 TRBJ2-1 TRBV6-2/TRBV6-3 . TGTGCCAGCAGTATAGGACAGGGTAGGAATGAGCAGTTCTTC CASSIGQGRNEQFF
. TRBJ2-4 TRBV18 . TGTGCCAGCTCACCAAGTGACGGAGTGGGAAACATTCAGTACTTC CASSPSDGVGNIQYF
. TRBJ1-2 TRBV12-3/TRBV12-4 many TGTGCCAGCAGTCACACAGGGACGGGCTATGGCTACACCTTC CASSHTGTGYGYTF
TRBD1 TRBJ1-5 TRBV7-9 many TGTGCCAGCAGCGAGACAGGGAATCAGCCCCAGCATTTT CASSETGNQPQHF
. TRBJ2-7 TRBV4-3 . TGCGCCAGCAGCCAAGCTCCCATAGCGAGCTCCTACGAGCAGTACTTC CASSQAPIASSYEQYF
TRBD2 TRBJ2-7 TRBV19 many TGTGCCAGTAGTATAGGACTAGCGAACTACGAGCAGTACTTC CASSIGLANYEQYF
TRBD1 TRBJ2-7 TRBV2 many TGTGCCAGCAGAAAGGACAGGGGGCGATTTTACGAGCAGTACTTC CASRKDRGRFYEQYF
. TRBJ2-3 TRBV9 . TGTGCCAGCAGCCCTCGGGCGCCCACAGATACGCAGTATTTT CASSPRAPTDTQYF
TRBD2 TRBJ2-2 TRBV12-3/TRBV12-4 many TGTGCCAGCAGCCCGGGGCGACTAGCGGGAGAGCTTATTACCGGGGAGCTGTTTTTT CASSPGRLAGELITGELFF
. TRBJ2-2 TRBV10-3 many TGTGCCATCAGTGAGTCGACCGGCACCGGGGAGCTGTTTTTT CAISESTGTGELFF
. TRBJ2-5 TRBV6-1 many TGTGCCAGCAGTACCGGGACACTCCAGAGGGAGACCCAGTACTTC CASSTGTLQRETQYF
. TRBJ1-2 TRBV28 . TGTGCCAGCACCCGAGGGGACACAATCCTAGACTATGGCTACACCTTC CASTRGDTILDYGYTF
. TRBJ2-3 TRBV28 many TGTGCCAGCAACGAACCTCCGGGGGGCACAGATACGCAGTATTTT CASNEPPGGTDTQYF
TRBD1 TRBJ2-7 TRBV20-1 many TGCAGTGCTAGTAGACAGGGGGACGACGAGCAGTACTTC CSASRQGDDEQYF
. TRBJ2-1 TRBV9 few TGTGCCAGCAGCGTATATGGAGGGTCCTACAATGAGCAGTTCTTC CASSVYGGSYNEQFF
TRBD2 TRBJ2-1 TRBV24-1 . TGTGCCACCAGTGATTTGTCCCTAGCGGGAGAGCACAATGAGCAGTTCTTC CATSDLSLAGEHNEQFF
. TRBJ2-5 TRBV20-1 many TGCAGTGCTAGAGATATAGTGTCCCAATACCAAGAGACCCAGTACTTC CSARDIVSQYQETQYF
TRBD1 TRBJ2-7 TRBV19 . TGTGCCAGTAGTATGGGACAGACCTACTACGAGCAGTACTTT CASSMGQTYYEQYF
. TRBJ2-1 TRBV7-2 . TGTGCCAGCAGCTTAGCCTTAACATACAATGAGCAGTTCTTC CASSLALTYNEQFF
TRBD1 TRBJ1-2 TRBV12-5 many TGTGCTAGTGGTATACGGACAGGGGTGAACCTCTATGGCTACACCTTC CASGIRTGVNLYGYTF
. TRBJ2-1 TRBV28 many TGTGCCAGCAGTTTCGGTAGCAATGAGCAGTTCTTC CASSFGSNEQFF
. TRBJ1-4 TRBV29-1 few TGCAGCGCCCGTCCCGGATCTAATGAAAAACTGTTTTTT CSARPGSNEKLFF
. TRBJ2-1 TRBV9 . TGTGCCAGCAGCGCGCATACCAACCTAGTAAATGAGCAGTTCTTC CASSAHTNLVNEQFF
. TRBJ2-3 TRBV20-1 . TGCAGTGCTAGAGATTGGGGCACAGATACGCAGTATTTT CSARDWGTDTQYF
. TRBJ2-7 TRBV24-1 few TGTGCCACCAGTGATGGGGGAACCTACGAGCAGTACTTC CATSDGGTYEQYF
. TRBJ2-5 TRBV6-2/TRBV6-3 few TGTGCCAGCAGTTACACGGGAGTTGGAGAGACCCAGTACTTC CASSYTGVGETQYF
TRBD1 TRBJ2-7 TRBV14 few TGTGCCAGCAGCCGACAGGGATTATGGTATCGCCACACCATCTACGAGCAGTACTTC CASSRQGLWYRHTIYEQYF
. TRBJ2-7 TRBV7-6 few TGTGCCAGCAGCTCAGGACTGGCTCCCGAGCAGTACTTC CASSSGLAPEQYF
TRBD2 TRBJ2-7 TRBV19 . TGTGCCAGTAGTATACAAGCGGGAGGACCCAACAACGAGCAGTACTTC CASSIQAGGPNNEQYF
. TRBJ2-5 TRBV24-1 many TGTGCCACCAGTGATTTAACAAGGCGGGCGGAGACCCAGTACTTC CATSDLTRRAETQYF
. TRBJ2-1 TRBV2 . TGCGCCAGCAGCCAAAGGTCGGTACTAGCCCCGAAAAGGGTTGAGCAGTTCTTC CASSQRSVLAPKRVEQFF
. TRBJ1-1 TRBV4-3 . TGCGCCAGCAGCCAAGATATTTTAGGAGGGACGAGGACTGAAGCTTTCTTT CASSQDILGGTRTEAFF
. TRBJ1-1 TRBV7-9 many TGTGCCAGCAGCCAAGGGTACACTGAAGCTTTCTTT CASSQGYTEAFF
TRBD2 TRBJ2-3 TRBV5-1 . TGCGCCAGCAGCTTGGTAGCGGGAGTCGCCACAGATACGCAGTATTTT CASSLVAGVATDTQYF
. TRBJ1-1 TRBV29-1 few TGCAGCGTTGCTCAACAGGGAGAAGCTTTCTTT CSVAQQGEAFF
TRBD1 TRBJ1-2 TRBV20-1 few TGCAGTGCCCTAAGGTCGGGACAGTCTTATGGCTACACCTTC CSALRSGQSYGYTF
. TRBJ2-2 TRBV12-3/TRBV12-4 many TGTACCAGCAGTCATACTAGTGCCGGGGAGCTGTTTTTT CTSSHTSAGELFF
TRBD1 TRBJ1-2 TRBV9 many TGTGCCAGCAGCGTAGCACGGGACAGGCGCCTTAACTATGGCTACACCTTC CASSVARDRRLNYGYTF
. TRBJ1-5 TRBV20-1 many TGCAGTGCTAGAGTCAGCAATCAGCCCCAGCATTTT CSARVSNQPQHF
. TRBJ2-1 TRBV5-1 . TGCGCCAGCAGTATGGACAACCCTTTTGATCCGTTCTTC CASSMDNPFDPFF
. TRBJ2-1 TRBV10-1 . TGCGCCAGCAGTGAGTCCGGCGGTTACAATGAGCAGTTCTTC CASSESGGYNEQFF
. TRBJ1-1 TRBV19 . TGTGCCAGTAGTCGCACTCCGACGAACACTGAAGCTTTCTTT CASSRTPTNTEAFF
. TRBJ2-2 TRBV2 many TGTGCCAGCAGTCAAGGGGCAGGGAACACCGGGGAGCTGTTTTTT CASSQGAGNTGELFF
. TRBJ2-1 TRBV7-6 many TGTGCCAGCAGCTTAGTGCAGGCGAGCTCCTACAATGAGCAGTTCTTC CASSLVQASSYNEQFF
. TRBJ2-1 TRBV27 many TGTGCCAGCAGTTTAGGCAGGGCCCCCTACAATGAGCAGTTCTTC CASSLGRAPYNEQFF
. TRBJ2-3 TRBV10-3 many TGTGCCATGCGCGGGGCTAGCACAGATACGCAGTATTTT CAMRGASTDTQYF